This T cell receptor (beta chain) derives from a study of shared clonotypes between healthy human individuals. Libraries were prepared by immunoSEQ multiplex PCR; TCRdb keeps only in-frame clonotypes and omits some of them. Of some 2 million clones listed, 85% to 95% are singletons. Trimming shortened V by 6 bases and J by 7 bases, and 15 bases separated the two germline ends. Germline CDR1 and CDR2: MNHEY and SVGAGI. The CDR3 is 13 amino acids. The rearrangement uses TRBV6-5 and TRBJ2-5; possible D gene TRBD1, 5 bases. The source is a young man in good health. The specimen was naive CD4+ T cells sorted from blood. Subset reported: CD45RA+ positively selected. CDR3 in amino acids: CASRESKRGTQYF. The CDR3 DNA sequence: TGTGCCAGCAGAGAATCGAAAAGGGGGACCCAGTACTTC.